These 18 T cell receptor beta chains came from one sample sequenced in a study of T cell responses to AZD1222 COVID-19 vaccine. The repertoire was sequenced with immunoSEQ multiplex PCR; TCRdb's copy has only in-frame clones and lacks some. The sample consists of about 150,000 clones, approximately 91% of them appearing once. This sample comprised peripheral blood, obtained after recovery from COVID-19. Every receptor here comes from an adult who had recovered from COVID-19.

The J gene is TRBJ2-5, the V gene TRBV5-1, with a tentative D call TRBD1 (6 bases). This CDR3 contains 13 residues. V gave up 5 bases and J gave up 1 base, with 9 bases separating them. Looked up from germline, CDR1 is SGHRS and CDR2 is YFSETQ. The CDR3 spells CASRGQTQETQYF. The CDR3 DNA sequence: TGCGCCAGCAGAGGACAGACCCAAGAGACCCAGTACTTC.

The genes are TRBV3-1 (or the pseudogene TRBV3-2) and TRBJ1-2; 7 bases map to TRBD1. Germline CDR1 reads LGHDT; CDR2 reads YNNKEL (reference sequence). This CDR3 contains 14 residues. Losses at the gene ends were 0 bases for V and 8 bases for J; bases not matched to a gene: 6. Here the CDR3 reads CASSQETRGEGYTF. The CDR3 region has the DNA TGTGCCAGCAGCCAAGAAACCAGGGGGGAAGGCTACACCTTC.

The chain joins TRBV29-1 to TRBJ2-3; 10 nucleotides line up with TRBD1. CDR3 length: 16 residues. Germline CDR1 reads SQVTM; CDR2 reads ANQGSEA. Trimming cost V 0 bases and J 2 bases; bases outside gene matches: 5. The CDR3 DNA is TGCAGCGTTGAAGATCGGGACAGGGGCTTCACAGATACGCAGTATTTT. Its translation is CSVEDRDRGFTDTQYF.

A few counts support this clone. CDR3 coding DNA: TGTGCCAGCAGGCAGACAGGGAGCACTGAAGCTTTCTTT. As protein: CASRQTGSTEAFF. The gene calls are TRBV5-5 and TRBJ1-1; TRBD1 aligns across 7 bases. The CDR3 is made up of 13 amino acids. The J segment lost 4 bases and the V segment lost 5 bases, leaving 5 bases of the junction unmatched. CDR1 and CDR2 (germline): SGHKS, YYEKEE (reference sequence).

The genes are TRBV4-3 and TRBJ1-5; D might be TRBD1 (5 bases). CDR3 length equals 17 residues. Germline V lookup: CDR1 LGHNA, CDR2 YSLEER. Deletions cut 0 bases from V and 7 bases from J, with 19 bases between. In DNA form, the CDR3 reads TGCGCCAGCAGCCAAGATCGAGGTCAGGGTGTTAGACAGCCCCAGCATTTT. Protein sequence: CASSQDRGQGVRQPQHF.

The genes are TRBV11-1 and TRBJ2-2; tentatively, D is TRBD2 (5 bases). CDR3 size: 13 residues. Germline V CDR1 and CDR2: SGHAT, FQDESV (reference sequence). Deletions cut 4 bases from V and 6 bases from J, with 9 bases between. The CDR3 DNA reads TGTGCCAGCAGCTCAGACGGGGCCGGGGAGCTGTTTTTT. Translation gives CASSSDGAGELFF.

The CDR3 loop reads CASSLAGKGDTEAFF. The CDR3 region has the DNA TGCGCCAGCAGCTTGGCGGGTAAGGGGGACACTGAAGCTTTCTTT. The gene calls are TRBV5-1 and TRBJ1-1, with D possibly being TRBD1 (6 bases). Deletions cut 0 bases from V and 3 bases from J, with 12 bases between. The germline CDR1 and CDR2 sequences are SGHRS and YFSETQ. The CDR3 runs 15 residues.

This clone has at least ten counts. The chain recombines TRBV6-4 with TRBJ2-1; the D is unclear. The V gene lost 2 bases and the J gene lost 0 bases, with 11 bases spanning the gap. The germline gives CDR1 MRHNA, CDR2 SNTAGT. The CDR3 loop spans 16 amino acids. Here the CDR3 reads CASSDESRTSYNEQFF. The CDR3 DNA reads TGTGCCAGCAGTGACGAGTCCAGGACCTCCTACAATGAGCAGTTCTTC.

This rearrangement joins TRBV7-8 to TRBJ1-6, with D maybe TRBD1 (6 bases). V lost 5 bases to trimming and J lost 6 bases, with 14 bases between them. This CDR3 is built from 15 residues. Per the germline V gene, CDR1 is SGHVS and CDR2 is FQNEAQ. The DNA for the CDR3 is TGTGCCAGCAGCCCTAGTGCCAGGGGTAATTCACCCCTCCACTTT. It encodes CASSPSARGNSPLHF.

CDR3 protein: CASSQGRSGGSTGANVLTF. As DNA, the CDR3 is TGCGCCAGCAGCCAAGGTCGTAGCGGGGGGTCTACTGGGGCCAACGTCCTGACTTTC. The chain couples TRBV4-1 to TRBJ2-6, with TRBD2 identical over 10 bases. V dropped 1 base and J dropped 2; count of bases not matched to a gene: 8. The germline CDR1 and CDR2 sequences are MGHRA and YSYEKL. This CDR3 region has 19 residues.

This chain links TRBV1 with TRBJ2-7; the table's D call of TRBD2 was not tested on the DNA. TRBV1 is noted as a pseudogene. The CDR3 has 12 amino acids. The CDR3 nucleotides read TGCACCAGCAGCCCGGGAGCCCACGAGCAGTACTTC. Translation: CTSSPGAHEQYF.

Here the CDR3 reads CASSSTGALIYGYTF. CDR3 DNA: TGTGCCAGCAGTTCAACAGGGGCCCTTATCTATGGCTACACCTTC. The chain carries TRBV6-1 and TRBJ1-2, with 7 bases that match TRBD1. CDR1 is MNHNS and CDR2 is SASEGT in the germline V gene. CDR3 length equals 15 residues. J lost 4 bases, V lost 5 bases, and 10 bases had no gene match.

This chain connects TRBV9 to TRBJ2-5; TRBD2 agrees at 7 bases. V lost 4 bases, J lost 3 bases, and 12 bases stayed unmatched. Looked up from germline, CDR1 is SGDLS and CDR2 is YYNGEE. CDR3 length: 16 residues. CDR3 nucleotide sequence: TGTGCCAGCAGCCGGGACCGGGACTATGAGAAAGAGACCCAGTACTTC. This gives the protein CASSRDRDYEKETQYF. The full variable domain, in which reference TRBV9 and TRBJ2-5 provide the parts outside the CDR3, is DSGVTQTPKHLITATGQRVTLRCSPRSGDLSVYWYQQSLDQGLQFLIQYYNGEERAKGNILERFSAQQFPDLHSELNLSSLELGDSALYFCASSRDRDYEKETQYFGPGTRLLVL.

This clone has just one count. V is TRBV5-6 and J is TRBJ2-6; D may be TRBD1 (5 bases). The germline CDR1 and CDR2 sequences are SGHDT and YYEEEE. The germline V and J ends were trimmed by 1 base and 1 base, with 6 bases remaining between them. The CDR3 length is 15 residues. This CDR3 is CASSLWTSGANVLTF. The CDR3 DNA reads TGTGCCAGCAGCTTGTGGACATCTGGGGCCAACGTCCTGACTTTC.

CDR3 coding DNA: TGTGCCACCAGCAGAGATCCAGGGGCTAATGAAAAACTGTTTTTT. Its protein product is CATSRDPGANEKLFF. J is TRBJ1-4 and V is TRBV15; maybe TRBD1 (6 bases). Trimming removed 0 bases from V and 3 bases from J, with 8 bases in between. CDR1 is LNHNV and CDR2 is YYDKDF in the germline V gene (reference sequence). The CDR3 length is 15 residues.

CDR3 amino acids: CSVLGVSYGYTF. The CDR3, as DNA: TGCAGCGTTTTGGGGGTCTCCTATGGCTACACCTTC. The chain couples TRBV29-1 to TRBJ1-2, with D possibly being TRBD1 (5 bases). Germline assignment: CDR1 SQVTM and CDR2 ANQGSEA. This CDR3 has 12 residues. The V end was cut by 5 bases, the J end by 4 bases, with 11 bases between.

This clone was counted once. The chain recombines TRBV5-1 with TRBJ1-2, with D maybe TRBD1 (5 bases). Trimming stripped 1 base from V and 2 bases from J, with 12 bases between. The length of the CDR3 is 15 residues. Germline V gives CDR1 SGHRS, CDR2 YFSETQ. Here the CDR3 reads CASSLPGATNYGYTF. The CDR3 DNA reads TGCGCCAGCAGCTTGCCCGGGGCCACAAACTATGGCTACACCTTC.

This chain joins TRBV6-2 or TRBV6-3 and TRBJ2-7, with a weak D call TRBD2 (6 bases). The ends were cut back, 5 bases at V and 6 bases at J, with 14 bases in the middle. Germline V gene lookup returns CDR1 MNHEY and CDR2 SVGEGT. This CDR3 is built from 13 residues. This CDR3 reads CASSQGTGAEQYF. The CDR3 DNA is TGTGCCAGCAGTCAAGGGACGGGAGCCGAGCAGTACTTC.